The 30 T cell receptor beta chains listed next were all sequenced from one sample in a study of vaccination effects on CD4 cells after COVID-19. Measured with immunoSEQ multiplex PCR; TCRdb has only the in-frame clones, and not every one. Among about 41,000 clones listed, under 70% were seen once. Sequencing followed a ViraFEST assay step that expanded antigen-specific CD4+ T cells with viral peptide pools. When around nine days of culture had elapsed, CD4+ T cells were isolated. Vaccine recipients lacked prior SARS-CoV-2 infection and had negative nucleocapsid antibodies. These TCRs are of unknown antigen specificity. The material was CD4+ T cells from PBMCs cultured with HCoV-OC43 spike peptides, obtained before COVID-19 vaccination. Subset of the sample: HCoV-OC43 spike overlapping peptide pool stimulation. The receptors here all came from a human donor who received a COVID-19 vaccine.

The chain combines TRBV11-2 with TRBJ1-4; D perhaps matches TRBD1 (6 bases). CDR1 is SGHAT and CDR2 is FQNNGV in the germline V gene. V was shortened by 1 base and J by 13 bases, with 16 bases between the two germline ends. CDR3 size: 14 residues. The CDR3 here is CASSLGAGASGLFF. The CDR3 coding sequence is TGTGCCAGCAGCTTAGGGGCAGGGGCATCAGGACTGTTTTTT.

The V and J genes are TRBV27 and TRBJ2-2; D unclear. This CDR3 region has 12 residues. Deletions cut 5 bases from V and 7 bases from J, with 8 bases between. Per the germline V gene, CDR1 is MNHEY and CDR2 is SMNVEV (reference sequence). CDR3 amino acids: CASSTSVGELFF. The CDR3 DNA is TGTGCCAGCAGTACCTCAGTCGGGGAGCTGTTTTTT.

This clone has only one observation. The rearrangement links TRBV5-6 to TRBJ2-7, with a possible D match to TRBD1 (6 bases). Per germline, CDR1 SGHDT and CDR2 YYEEEE. V was cut by 5 bases and J by 3 bases, with 12 bases left in between. CDR3 length: 13 amino acids. The CDR3 nucleotides read TGTGCCAGCAGTGGGGGCTACCGCTACGAGCAGTACTTC. It specifies CASSGGYRYEQYF.

V gene TRBV3-1 (or the pseudogene TRBV3-2) combines with J gene TRBJ2-4; D not certain. The CDR3 contains 12 residues. The V gene's germline CDR1 is LGHDT and CDR2 YNNKEL (reference sequence). V was pared by 7 bases and J by 6 bases, with 10 bases between. The CDR3 DNA sequence: TGTGCCAGCAAATCGGACGGAAACATTCAGTACTTC. Amino acid sequence: CASKSDGNIQYF.

V usage is TRBV11-2 and J usage is TRBJ1-1; D is possibly TRBD1 (6 bases). V was pared by 6 bases and J by 4 bases, with 12 bases between. This CDR3 is 13 amino acids long. CDR1 and CDR2 from the germline V gene are SGHAT and FQNNGV. In DNA, the CDR3 is TGTGCCAGCAGGTCGACAGGTTTCACTGAAGCTTTCTTT. Translated: CASRSTGFTEAFF.

This clone was detected a few times. The chain has TRBV7-2 and TRBJ2-7, with TRBD2 matching 7 bases. CDR3 size: 15 residues. Germline CDR1 and CDR2: SGHTA and FQGNSA. V lost 2 bases to trimming and J lost 3 bases; unmatched junction nucleotides: 7. CDR3 nucleotides: TGTGCCAGCAGCTTACTTGCGGGGGATAGCTACGAGCAGTACTTC. Protein sequence: CASSLLAGDSYEQYF. Based on the CDR3 plus reference TRBV7-2 and TRBJ2-7, the full variable domain is GAGVSQSPSNKVTEKGKDVELRCDPISGHTALYWYRQSLGQGLEFLIYFQGNSAPDKSGLPSDRFSAERTGGSVSTLTIQRTQQEDSAVYLCASSLLAGDSYEQYFGPGTRLTVT.

This chain joins TRBV19 and TRBJ1-3; D is uncertain. V lost 3 bases and J lost 0, with 15 bases in between. The germline V gene has CDR1 LNHDA and CDR2 SQIVND (reference sequence). CDR3 length: 17 residues. The CDR3 region is CASSIRVLGFSGNTIYF. CDR3 coding DNA: TGTGCCAGTAGTATCCGGGTCCTGGGGTTCTCTGGAAACACCATATATTTT.

Regarding this clone: The sample carries other DNA sequences with the same CDR3. The chain is built from TRBV27 and TRBJ1-1, with D possibly being TRBD1 (6 bases). V was clipped by 5 bases and J by 0 bases, with 10 bases between them. Germline lookup yields CDR1 MNHEY and CDR2 SMNVEV (reference sequence). CDR3 size: 14 residues. CDR3 in DNA: TGTGCCAGCAGTCGGGGGGCAGTGAACACTGAAGCTTTCTTT. Encoded protein: CASSRGAVNTEAFF.

This rearrangement joins TRBV19 to TRBJ1-5; 8 positions agree with TRBD1. Germline V gene lookup returns CDR1 LNHDA and CDR2 SQIVND (reference sequence). The CDR3 runs to 17 residues. V was pared by 6 bases and J by 2 bases, with 12 bases of the junction left unmatched. The CDR3 protein is CASSRNSGGRGNQPQHF. For the CDR3, the DNA is TGTGCCAGTAGCCGCAATTCAGGGGGCAGAGGCAATCAGCCCCAGCATTTT.

This clone was counted only a few times. The chain employs TRBV27 and TRBJ1-6; possibly TRBD1 for D (6 bases). V was cut by 8 bases and J by 7 bases, with 18 bases left in between. Germline values: CDR1 MNHEY, CDR2 SMNVEV (reference sequence). The CDR3 has 15 amino acids. In DNA, the CDR3 is TGTGCCAGCCGAAGGGGGGGGGCGAGAAATTCACCCCTCCACTTT. Translated, it gives CASRRGGARNSPLHF.

V is TRBV12-3 or TRBV12-4 and J is TRBJ1-6; D possibly corresponds to TRBD1 (6 bases). CDR3 length equals 13 residues. Deletions cut 2 bases from V and 7 bases from J, with 6 bases between. The CDR3 DNA sequence: TGTGCCAGCAGTTTACAGGGGAATTCACCCCTCCACTTT. This translates into CASSLQGNSPLHF.

The chain has TRBV6-6 and TRBJ1-1; possible D gene TRBD1, 6 bases. Trimming shortened V by 10 bases and J by 5 bases, and 20 bases separated the two germline ends. The germline gives CDR1 MNHNY, CDR2 SVGAGI (reference sequence). The CDR3 runs 14 residues. This chain's CDR3 is CATIPGTMGTEAFF. The CDR3 DNA reads as TGTGCCACCATTCCCGGGACAATGGGGACTGAAGCTTTCTTT.

The chain uses TRBV3-1 (or the pseudogene TRBV3-2) and TRBJ2-1, with TRBD2 matching over 12 bases. This CDR3 region has 14 residues. V dropped 1 base and J dropped 16; count of bases not matched to a gene: 8. CDR1 LGHDT and CDR2 YNNKEL come from the germline V gene (reference sequence). The CDR3: CASSQAPTSGGRFF. Here the CDR3 DNA reads TGTGCCAGCAGCCAAGCCCCAACTAGCGGGGGGCGTTTCTTC.

V and J are TRBV18 and TRBJ2-3; 9 bases line up with TRBD1. Germline V gives CDR1 KGHSH, CDR2 LQKENI. The CDR3 has 15 amino acids. V trimming: 3 bases; J trimming: 4 bases; junction bases outside the gene matches: 5. The CDR3 spells CASSPPRTGADTQYF. The CDR3 DNA sequence: TGTGCCAGCTCACCCCCCCGGACAGGGGCAGATACGCAGTATTTT.

This chain connects TRBV3-1 (or the pseudogene TRBV3-2) to TRBJ2-6; no firm D call. V lost 0 bases, J lost 1 base, and 7 bases lay in between. This CDR3 contains 16 residues. The germline V gene has CDR1 LGHDT and CDR2 YNNKEL (reference sequence). CDR3 sequence reads: CASSQDLVSGANVLTF. In DNA, the CDR3 is TGTGCCAGCAGCCAAGATCTGGTATCTGGGGCCAACGTCCTGACTTTC.

This clone was seen just once. The chain recombines TRBV9 with TRBJ1-1; possible D gene TRBD1, 5 bases. V was shortened by 1 base and J by 6 bases, with 13 bases between the two germline ends. Germline V CDR1 and CDR2: SGDLS, YYNGEE. This CDR3 has 14 residues. The CDR3 loop reads CASSVSGGGSEAFF. CDR3 in DNA: TGTGCCAGCAGCGTAAGCGGGGGGGGGTCTGAAGCTTTCTTT.

CDR3 in DNA: TGCGCCAGCAGCCCCCCGGGACAAAAAATTGATGGCTACACCTTC. Protein sequence: CASSPPGQKIDGYTF. The chain combines TRBV4-1 with TRBJ1-2; a possible D gene is TRBD1 (6 bases). Germline lookup yields CDR1 MGHRA and CDR2 YSYEKL. Trimming took 4 bases from V and 6 from J, leaving 18 bases between them. CDR3 length: 15 residues.

This chain connects TRBV28 to TRBJ1-2; 7 nucleotides agree with TRBD1. The CDR3 length is 16 residues. The ends lost 3 bases at V and 7 bases at J; junction bases unmatched: 14. Germline loops: CDR1 MDHEN, CDR2 SYDVKM. The CDR3 sequence is CASSLDRSPFAGGYTF. The CDR3, as DNA: TGTGCCAGCAGTTTGGACAGGTCTCCATTTGCTGGTGGCTACACCTTC.

This chain joins TRBV7-2 and TRBJ1-4, with 11 bases identical to TRBD1. The CDR3 is 16 residues long. J was trimmed by 4 bases and V by 1 base; bases with no gene match: 2. Germline values: CDR1 SGHTA, CDR2 FQGNSA. The CDR3 DNA reads as TGTGCCAGCAGCTTAGTGGGGACAGGGGGTAATGAAAAACTGTTTTTT. Protein sequence: CASSLVGTGGNEKLFF.

The chain joins TRBV7-9 to TRBJ2-2; no clear D. Trimming pared 3 bases from V and 3 bases from J, leaving 5 bases between. CDR1 and CDR2 from the germline V gene are SEHNR and FQNEAQ (reference sequence). This CDR3 comprises 13 residues. The CDR3 DNA sequence: TGTGCCAGCAGCTTCCGGGACACCGGGGAGCTGTTTTTT. Protein product: CASSFRDTGELFF.

The chain joins TRBV19 to TRBJ2-4; D might be TRBD2 (5 bases). V lost 3 bases and J lost 0, with 18 bases in between. Looked up from germline, CDR1 is LNHDA and CDR2 is SQIVND (reference sequence). The CDR3 extends over 18 amino acids. The CDR3 loop reads CASSIGLKAKLAKNIQYF. Written as DNA, the CDR3 is TGTGCCAGTAGTATCGGACTTAAGGCGAAGCTAGCCAAAAACATTCAGTACTTC.

This clone appeared many times. The chain uses TRBV7-9 and TRBJ2-3; 11 positions agree with TRBD2. Germline CDR1 reads SEHNR; CDR2 reads FQNEAQ (reference sequence). With 4 bases clipped from V and 2 bases from J, the junction kept 2 bases outside the gene matches. The CDR3 consists of 15 residues. The CDR3 spells CASSSGLADTDTQYF. DNA for the CDR3: TGTGCCAGCAGCTCGGGACTAGCGGACACAGATACGCAGTATTTT.

The chain employs TRBV19 and TRBJ1-5, with 8 bases lining up with TRBD1. Germline trimming cut 6 bases from V and 7 bases from J; bases unmatched to any gene: 11. This CDR3 is built from 15 residues. Germline V gene data show CDR1 as LNHDA and CDR2 as SQIVND (reference sequence). The CDR3 sequence is CASSNNPGGYQPQHF. In DNA, the CDR3 is TGTGCCAGTAGCAACAACCCAGGGGGCTACCAGCCCCAGCATTTT.

The J gene is TRBJ1-1, the V gene TRBV9; D not certain. This CDR3 spans 14 amino acids. Deletions cut 0 bases from V and 1 base from J, with 7 bases between. Germline lookup yields CDR1 SGDLS and CDR2 YYNGEE. The CDR3 loop reads CASSVAAQNTEAFF. Here the CDR3 DNA reads TGTGCCAGCAGCGTAGCCGCACAGAACACTGAAGCTTTCTTT.

The chain joins TRBV7-9 to TRBJ1-4; D is unresolved. Germline CDR1 and CDR2: SEHNR and FQNEAQ (reference sequence). Trimming pared 5 bases from V and 8 bases from J, leaving 15 bases between. This CDR3 has 14 amino acids. CDR3 sequence reads: CASSPPGVEEKLFF. CDR3 coding DNA: TGTGCCAGCAGCCCACCCGGGGTAGAAGAAAAACTGTTTTTT.

This clone was counted a few times. The chain combines TRBV6-1 with TRBJ1-1; D gene uncertain. In germline, CDR1 is MNHNS, CDR2 SASEGT. Deletions cut 1 base from V and 0 bases from J, with 12 bases between. The CDR3 has 16 amino acids. CDR3 protein: CASSEVRKGMNTEAFF. The CDR3 nucleotides are TGTGCCAGCAGTGAAGTCAGGAAGGGTATGAACACTGAAGCTTTCTTT.

This clone was counted between two and nine times. In this CDR3 the conserved last residue, phenylalanine or tryptophan, is missing, so a read error is likely. The DNA is left out, because the CDR3 cannot be placed on it with certainty; the CDR3 is given as TCRdb lists it. The J gene is TRBJ2-7, the V gene TRBV20-1; the table's D call, TRBD1, has no DNA check behind it. The germline V gene encodes CDR1 DFQATT and CDR2 SNEGSKA (reference sequence). The CDR3 numbers 8 amino acids, ends counted. The CDR3 spells CSDGTGEG.

This clone has a handful of counts. The rearrangement uses TRBV29-1 and TRBJ1-2, with D unclear. With 1 base removed from V and 7 bases from J, the gap between germline ends came to 16 bases. Germline loops: CDR1 SQVTM, CDR2 ANQGSEA. There are 14 residues in the CDR3. CDR3 loop: CSVEVAGPFGGYTF. For the CDR3, the DNA is TGCAGCGTTGAAGTGGCCGGGCCCTTCGGTGGCTACACCTTC.

In this sample, this clone turned up a few times. The sample has other DNA sequences that encode this CDR3 too. The CDR3 DNA reads TGTGCCTGGGACAGGGGAGGCTACACCTTC. The encoded protein is CAWDRGGYTF. V gene TRBV30 combines with J gene TRBJ1-2, with TRBD1 matching over 8 bases. In germline, CDR1 is GTSNPN, CDR2 SVGIG (reference sequence). The junction had 1 base not matched to a gene; V was cut back by 5 bases and J by 8 bases. CDR3 length equals 10 residues.

The chain is built from TRBV4-3 and TRBJ2-2; tentatively, D is TRBD2 (6 bases). Looked up from germline, CDR1 is LGHNA and CDR2 is YSLEER. V was clipped by 0 bases and J by 6 bases, with 17 bases between them. The CDR3 spans 17 residues. The CDR3 region is CASSQDKGWRGAGELFF. The CDR3 DNA is TGCGCCAGCAGCCAAGATAAGGGGTGGCGGGGTGCCGGGGAGCTGTTTTTT.